This T cell receptor beta chain stems from a study of CD8+ T cells in alopecia areata. Study-level information: Tofacitinib ran 6 to 18 months, followed by 6 months off drug. Whole-study results and caveats: Sharing of TCR sequences between patients (possibly for HLA-related reasons) was less clear than in mice. Scalp clonality decreased significantly with tofacitinib, and so did expanded CD8+ clones among the top 100. Many expanded lesional clones stayed in scalp and blood while on tofacitinib.

Points on this clone: As yet, its antigen is unknown.

Extracted RNA was reverse transcribed, and the resulting cDNA served as sequencing template. Sequencing used immunoSEQ multiplex PCR; TCRdb keeps in-frame clones, though not all of them. The sample includes approximately 150,000 clones, about 61% of them seen just once. This CDR3 is 14 amino acids long. The germline V gene has CDR1 GTSNPN and CDR2 SVGIG (reference sequence). The V and J ends lost 4 bases and 5 bases, in that order; junction bases with no gene match: 7. Treatment defined: oral pan-JAK inhibitor, 5-10 mg twice daily. The sequencing here drew on CD4+ T cells sorted from blood, taken at approximately week 56, from a patient treated with tofacitinib. The receptor was derived from a human donor with alopecia areata. This sequence joins TRBV30 and TRBJ2-2, with 7 bases identical to TRBD2. The CDR3 bases are TGTGCCTGGACGGGACTATGGAGGACCGGGGAGCTGTTTTTT. The encoded protein is CAWTGLWRTGELFF.